The next 25 T cell receptor beta chains were all read from a single sample in a study of T cells in Graves' hyperthyroidism and ophthalmopathy. From RNA transcripts, TCR beta CDR3 regions were amplified. During a first-round RT-PCR of the TCR CDR3, the HTBI primer set was used. In TCRdb, the multiplex PCR reads were re-called with MiXCR into one record per CDR3 protein. Of around 580,000 distinct CDR3 sequences in the sample, 16% were seen once. The sample comprised blood. These TCRs come from a woman in her late teens or twenties with Graves' hyperthyroidism.

This clonotype has a count of ten or more. The V call is TRBV7-8, the J call TRBJ2-7, with D maybe TRBD2 (7 bases). The CDR3 covers 14 residues. From germline, CDR1 is SGHVS and CDR2 FQNEAQ. Trimming removed 1 base at V and 6 bases at J, with 13 bases between. The CDR3 DNA follows: TGTGCCAGCAGCTTAGTGCGGGGGCCGGTCGAGCAGTACTTC. As protein: CASSLVRGPVEQYF. Drawing the rest from reference TRBV7-8 and TRBJ2-7, the complete variable domain is GAGVSQSPRYKVAKRGQDVALRCDPISGHVSLFWYQQALGQGPEFLTYFQNEAQLDKSGLPSDRFFAERPEGSVSTLKIQRTQQEDSAVYLCASSLVRGPVEQYFGPGTRLTVT.

This clonotype was counted a few times. The chain is built from TRBV5-1 and TRBJ2-3; D is possibly TRBD1 (6 bases). The CDR3 has 18 amino acids. The ends were cut back, 2 bases at V and 0 bases at J, with 19 bases in the middle. Germline CDR1 reads SGHRS; CDR2 reads YFSETQ. CDR3 coding DNA: TGCGCCAGCAGCTTCGGACAGTCCTCCATTACTAGCACAGATACGCAGTATTTT. Protein: CASSFGQSSITSTDTQYF.

The J gene is TRBJ2-7, the V gene TRBV9; 7 bases match TRBD1. CDR1 is SGDLS and CDR2 is YYNGEE in the germline V gene. CDR3 length: 15 residues. V was clipped by 0 bases and J by 1 base; unmatched bases: 4. CDR3 in amino acids: CASSVGDRASYEQYF. The CDR3 coding sequence is TGTGCCAGCAGCGTAGGTGACAGGGCGTCCTACGAGCAGTACTTC.

This clonotype was seen ten or more times. This chain connects TRBV12-3 or TRBV12-4 to TRBJ2-7, with D maybe TRBD2 (6 bases). The CDR3 runs 16 residues. Trimming stripped 0 bases from V and 2 bases from J, with 14 bases between. CDR3 protein: CASSLAAGGAPYEQYF. DNA for the CDR3: TGTGCCAGCAGTTTAGCAGCGGGCGGAGCTCCCTACGAGCAGTACTTC.

This clonotype has at least ten counts. This chain joins TRBV12-3 or TRBV12-4 and TRBJ1-6, with D perhaps matching TRBD1 (6 bases). CDR3 size: 14 residues. The V end was cut by 1 base, the J end by 10 bases, with 11 bases between. CDR3 residues: CASSLGGGRSPLHF. CDR3 nucleotides: TGTGCCAGCAGTTTAGGGGGGGGGCGATCACCCCTCCACTTT.

This clonotype was counted at least ten times. The chain links TRBV6-1 to TRBJ2-3, with TRBD1 identical over 9 bases. The CDR3 covers 17 residues. Germline trimming cut 5 bases from V and 7 bases from J; bases unmatched to any gene: 16. CDR1 is MNHNS and CDR2 is SASEGT in the germline V gene. The CDR3 protein is CASSLSRPGQGVNTQYF. CDR3 nucleotides: TGTGCCAGCAGTCTCTCTCGACCGGGACAGGGAGTCAATACGCAGTATTTT.

V is TRBV28 and J is TRBJ2-7, with D perhaps matching TRBD1 or TRBD2 (5 bases each). V gave up 7 bases and J gave up 3 bases, with 16 bases separating them. CDR3 length: 14 amino acids. Germline V lookup: CDR1 MDHEN, CDR2 SYDVKM. CDR3 sequence (DNA): TGTGCCAGCACCAACCGGGGCAAACTCTACGAGCAGTACTTC. It translates to CASTNRGKLYEQYF.

The sample holds a few counts of this clonotype. The J gene is TRBJ1-1, the V gene TRBV6-1; 7 positions match TRBD1. The CDR3 extends over 14 amino acids. Germline V gene lookup returns CDR1 MNHNS and CDR2 SASEGT. Trimming removed 6 bases from V and 0 bases from J; junction bases left unmatched: 4. The CDR3, as DNA: TGTGCCAGCAGGCAAGGGGGCGTGAACACTGAAGCTTTCTTT. It yields the protein CASRQGGVNTEAFF.

This chain joins TRBV30 and TRBJ2-2; D call uncertain. The CDR3 runs 11 residues. CDR1 is GTSNPN and CDR2 is SVGIG in the germline V gene (reference sequence). Trimming removed 1 base from V and 8 bases from J, with 5 bases in between. CDR3 DNA sequence: TGTGCCTGGAGTGACCCAGGGGAGCTGTTTTTT. Its protein is CAWSDPGELFF.

As for this clonotype: A much larger clone lies a single base off, so this may be a read error. The rearrangement links TRBV6-2 or TRBV6-3 to TRBJ2-1, with 7 positions matching TRBD2. The CDR3 totals 17 residues. The V segment lost 6 bases and the J segment 0 bases; nucleotides outside the gene matches: 11. The germline gives CDR1 MNHEY, CDR2 SVGEGT. This CDR3 is CASRLAFFFSSYNEQFF. The DNA of the CDR3 is TGTGCCAGCAGACTAGCGTTTTTCTTTAGCTCCTACAATGAGCAGTTCTTC.

This clonotype has at least ten counts. V is TRBV11-2 and J is TRBJ1-5, with a weak D call TRBD1 (5 bases). Germline assignment: CDR1 SGHAT and CDR2 FQNNGV. CDR3 length: 13 residues. The V gene lost 0 bases and the J gene lost 5 bases, with 5 bases spanning the gap. Written as DNA, the CDR3 is TGTGCCAGCAGCTTAGAAGGGGATCAGCCCCAGCATTTT. The encoded protein is CASSLEGDQPQHF.

To note about this clonotype: Possible read error: a much larger clone is one base away. J is TRBJ1-1 and V is TRBV29-1; no clear D gene. The CDR3 contains 12 residues. Trimming removed 5 bases at V and 3 bases at J, with 10 bases between. Germline assignment: CDR1 SQVTM and CDR2 ANQGSEA. The CDR3 sequence: CSVMVLDTEAFF. CDR3 nucleotides: TGCAGCGTTATGGTCCTGGACACTGAAGCTTTCTTT.

This clonotype has a handful of counts. The rearrangement uses TRBV19 and TRBJ1-5, with a possible D match to TRBD1 (6 bases). This CDR3 is built from 17 residues. Germline CDR1 is LNHDA and CDR2 is SQIVND (reference sequence). V lost 5 bases to trimming and J lost 1 base, with 18 bases between them. The CDR3 reads CASSEGGEVGSNQPQHF. In nucleotides, the CDR3 is TGTGCCAGTAGTGAGGGGGGGGAAGTCGGAAGCAATCAGCCCCAGCATTTT.

The chain employs TRBV10-3 and TRBJ2-3, with 8 bases identical to TRBD2. The V and J ends lost 3 bases and 0 bases, in that order; junction bases with no gene match: 2. The CDR3 contains 15 residues. The germline V gene encodes CDR1 ENHRY and CDR2 SYGVKD. CDR3 loop: CAISDGGRSTDTQYF. The CDR3 coding sequence is TGTGCCATCAGTGATGGCGGGAGGAGCACAGATACGCAGTATTTT.

This clonotype was seen more than once but under ten times. The chain links TRBV5-1 to TRBJ2-2; D is undetermined. The CDR3 extends over 12 amino acids. Per the germline V gene, CDR1 is SGHRS and CDR2 is YFSETQ. V was clipped by 2 bases and J by 6 bases, with 5 bases between them. The CDR3 loop is CASSFSSGELFF. CDR3 nucleotides: TGCGCCAGCAGCTTTTCGTCCGGGGAGCTGTTTTTT.

This clonotype was seen just once. J is TRBJ2-1 and V is TRBV10-3, with a weak D call TRBD2 (5 bases). Germline assignment: CDR1 ENHRY and CDR2 SYGVKD. This CDR3 has 11 amino acids. V dropped 10 bases and J dropped 12 bases, with 16 bases sitting between them. The CDR3 region has the DNA TGTGCCACCACGTTAGCGTATGTGCAGTTCTTC. Translation: CATTLAYVQFF.

The J gene is TRBJ2-5, the V gene TRBV11-2; D is uncertain. The length of the CDR3 is 15 residues. The germline V gene has CDR1 SGHAT and CDR2 FQNNGV. V was clipped by 5 bases and J by 3 bases, with 16 bases between them. CDR3 protein: CASSRRRIKEETQYF. The CDR3 DNA reads as TGTGCCAGCAGCCGACGCCGCATCAAAGAAGAGACCCAGTACTTC.

The gene calls are TRBV6-2 or TRBV6-3 and TRBJ1-3; 8 nucleotides match TRBD1. CDR1 and CDR2 (germline): MNHEY, SVGEGT. The CDR3 consists of 15 residues. The trim removed 10 bases at V and 0 bases at J, leaving 8 bases unmatched. Here the CDR3 DNA reads TGTGCCACCGGAAAGGACAGGGCCTCTGGAAACACCATATATTTT. It specifies CATGKDRASGNTIYF.

This chain connects TRBV5-4 to TRBJ1-1, with D perhaps TRBD1 (5 bases). Germline CDR1 reads SGHNT; CDR2 reads YYREEE (reference sequence). This CDR3 region has 12 residues. Trimming took 4 bases from V and 8 from J, leaving 12 bases between them. The CDR3: CASSLDREEAFF. The CDR3, as DNA: TGTGCCAGCAGCCTTGACAGAGAAGAAGCTTTCTTT. Complete variable domain (other parts from reference TRBV5-4 and TRBJ1-1): ETGVTQSPTHLIKTRGQQVTLRCSSQSGHNTVSWYQQALGQGPQFIFQYYREEENGRGNFPPRFSGLQFPNYSSELNVNALELDDSALYLCASSLDREEAFFGQGTRLTVV.

This clonotype was observed at least ten times. Written as DNA, the CDR3 is TGCAGTGCTAGCGGGGATAGCGGTGGGGTCACAGATACGCAGTATTTT. It is translated as CSASGDSGGVTDTQYF. This chain joins TRBV20-1 and TRBJ2-3, with D possibly being TRBD2 (6 bases). V lost 3 bases to trimming and J lost 2 bases, with 18 bases between them. The germline V gene has CDR1 DFQATT and CDR2 SNEGSKA (reference sequence). The CDR3 contains 16 residues.

As to this clonotype: A much larger clonotype is one base distant, so this may be a read error. V and J are TRBV20-1 and TRBJ2-7; 8 positions agree with TRBD1. The CDR3 covers 16 residues. Germline V CDR1 and CDR2: DFQATT, SNEGSKA (reference sequence). J was trimmed by 4 bases and V by 0 bases; bases with no gene match: 11. The chain's CDR3 is CSARDELDRVGYEQYF. CDR3 nucleotides: TGCAGTGCTAGAGATGAGTTGGACAGGGTAGGATACGAGCAGTACTTC.

The chain combines TRBV2 with TRBJ2-7; 7 bases fit TRBD1. The V gene end was trimmed by 4 bases and the J gene end by 1 base; junction bases not matched to a gene: 4. Per the germline V gene, CDR1 is SNHLY and CDR2 is FYNNEI. The CDR3 has 14 residues. The CDR3 sequence is CASSGTGESYEQYF. The CDR3 nucleotides are TGTGCCAGCAGTGGGACAGGCGAATCCTACGAGCAGTACTTC.

This chain joins TRBV6-1 and TRBJ2-2; D is perhaps TRBD1 (6 bases). Germline V gene lookup returns CDR1 MNHNS and CDR2 SASEGT. V was shortened by 6 bases and J by 4 bases, with 18 bases between the two germline ends. The CDR3 consists of 16 residues. DNA of the CDR3: TGTGCCAGCAGACCGGCCGGGACACAGCTCACCGGGGAGCTGTTTTTT. Translating it yields CASRPAGTQLTGELFF.

This clonotype came up a few times. The chain joins TRBV29-1 to TRBJ2-7, with TRBD2 matching over 7 bases. Trimming removed 0 bases from V and 5 bases from J; junction bases left unmatched: 4. The CDR3 is 13 residues long. Germline CDR1 reads SQVTM; CDR2 reads ANQGSEA. The CDR3 DNA follows: TGCAGCGTTGAAGAGGCAGGGAGGGACGAGCAGTACTTC. Translated: CSVEEAGRDEQYF.

This clonotype was found a few times. The V call is TRBV28, the J call TRBJ2-1; weak D call: TRBD2 (5 bases). The CDR3 has 14 amino acids. Germline CDR1 MDHEN, CDR2 SYDVKM. V lost 5 bases and J lost 3, with 11 bases in between. CDR3 protein: CASSPIRGYNEQFF. DNA of the CDR3: TGTGCCAGCAGTCCTATCCGGGGCTACAATGAGCAGTTCTTC.